This T cell receptor (beta chain) was retrieved from a study of blood T cell repertoires in COVID-19 (dated by TCRdb to 2020 to 2022). Background on the whole study: Samples covering the acute and convalescent phases of COVID-19 were provided by collaborators in the United States, Italy and Spain. Deeply sampled blood TCRbeta repertoires from subjects exposed to, actively infected with, or recovered from COVID-19 were included in the dataset. The repertoires were released in a freely available public database intended as a resource for research on the immune response to SARS-CoV-2. A de-identified subject ID, COVID-19 status, age in years and sex were almost always included in the sample metadata. HLA class I and class II types, where available, came from metadata supplied by the sample provider rather than from assay-based typing. The samples were drawn from the first 160 participants of the ongoing ImmuneRACE study and from over a thousand subjects provided by 6 global collaborators. The material from the prospective study consisted of cDNA or gDNA derived from T cells, B-cell-depleted T cells, or PBMCs.

Overall study results and their limits: How much clinical and demographic metadata was included differed by source and by participant, and the metadata was provided uncurated.

The CDR3, cysteine through phenylalanine, is 14 amino acids long. Kept here is only the CDR3 DNA, which spans 42 bases and is read in frame from base 1. In the germline V gene (reference sequence), CDR1 corresponds to LNHDA and CDR2 to SQIVND. For this chain, trimming is 9 bases at the V end and 6 bases at the J end, and the number of junction bases without a gene match is 6. TCRbeta CDR3 regions were amplified from genomic DNA by means of the immunoSEQ Assay, a bias-controlled multiplex PCR. As for how the authors treated the data: Nucleated cell counts per sample were estimated from amplification of reference gene primers within the assay. Sequence reads were collapsed and filtered to measure the absolute abundance of every unique TCRbeta CDR3 rearrangement. For each sample, productive Simpson clonality was calculated by taking the square root of Simpson's diversity index across productive rearrangements. This immuneACCESS table, as held by TCRdb, lists in-frame sequences with V and J called but not all clones. Of the missing ones, under half trace to an unresolved V gene in checked studies; the others have no known cause. V and J calls and clone size follow that table, whereas D and trimming were derived from the DNA. The sample data list approximately 69,000 clones, and over 65% of these were observed just once. Together, the top ten hold around a sixth of the sample.

Collaborating institutions collected whole blood in K2EDTA tubes following their own protocols. For TCRbeta analysis, collaborator samples were shipped as frozen whole blood, as isolated PBMCs, or as DNA extracted from either sample type. Concerning this clone itself: No antigen is known for it. Base qualities are missing; no much larger clone stands one base away.

Source material: peripheral blood. The source of this sequence is a woman of 80 years or more with acute or convalescent COVID-19. The chain is made from TRBV19 and TRBJ1-6; TRBD1 agrees with 9 junctional bases. The bases are TGTGCCAGCCAGGACAGGGGCCGTAATTCACCCCTCCACTTT. This translates into CASQDRGRNSPLHF.